This T cell receptor (beta chain) was profiled in a study of regulatory T cells in long-lasting Graves disease. Building the TCR beta libraries relied on iRepertoire HTBI primers, and CDR3 regions underwent Arm-PCR. TCRdb re-derived calls from the multiplex PCR reads in MiXCR, one entry per CDR3 protein. Among about 450,000 distinct CDR3 sequences listed, about a sixth were seen once. This clonotype was counted a few times. Its antigen is as yet unknown. This is likely an artifact of a read error, given a far larger clone one base away. Overall study findings and caveats: Lower TCR diversity was seen in persistent Graves' patients than in newly diagnosed ones. Study was limited to peripheral blood, excluding thyroid tissue.

The time point here: newly diagnosed GD, antithyroid drugs for less than 3 months. There was RNA extracted from PBMCs, and the TCR library was made from it. The CDR3 has 14 amino acids. A further study also used this sample, focusing on T cells in Graves' hyperthyroidism and ophthalmopathy. That report notes: Researchers ran a first-round RT-PCR on the TCR CDR3 using the HTBI primer set.

This receptor was obtained from a woman in her 30s with Graves disease. This rearrangement joins TRBV12-3 or TRBV12-4 to TRBJ2-7; tentatively, D is TRBD2 (5 bases). The sequencing here drew on peripheral blood mononuclear cells (PBMCs), taken at new diagnosis, from a patient treated with antithyroid drugs. CDR3 DNA: TGTGCCAGCAGTTTAGCGGGAGTCTCCTACGAGCAGCACTTC. Protein product: CASSLAGVSYEQHF.